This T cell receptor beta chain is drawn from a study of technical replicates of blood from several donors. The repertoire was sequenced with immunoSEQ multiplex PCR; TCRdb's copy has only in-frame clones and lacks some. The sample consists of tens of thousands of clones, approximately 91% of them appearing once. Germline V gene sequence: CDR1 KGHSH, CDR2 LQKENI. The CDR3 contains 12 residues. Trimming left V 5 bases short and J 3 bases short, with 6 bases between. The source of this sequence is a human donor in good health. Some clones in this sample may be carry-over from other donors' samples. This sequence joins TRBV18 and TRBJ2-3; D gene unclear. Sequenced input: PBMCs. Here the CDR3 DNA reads TGTGCCAGCTCAGCAACTACAGATACGCAGTATTTT. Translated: CASSATTDTQYF.